This record covers a single T cell receptor (beta chain). This sample was taken from a study of blood T cell repertoires in COVID-19. At the level of the study: In each case, the material was cDNA or gDNA derived from T cells, B-cell-depleted T cells, or PBMCs.

CDR1 is SGHNT, CDR2 YYREEE, per germline (reference sequence). The CDR3 runs to 14 residues. After removal of 3 bases from V and 2 bases from J, the junction contained 3 bases not matched to a gene. Authors' analysis steps: Reference gene primer amplification gave estimated nucleated cell counts. Sequencing used immunoSEQ multiplex PCR; TCRdb keeps in-frame clones, though not all of them. Clone size and the V and J calls come from that table; the DNA yielded D and trimming. Among about 130,000 clones, over 70% were seen once, and the ten largest hold roughly 20%. This chain connects TRBV5-4 to TRBJ2-3; 7 nucleotides line up with TRBD1. The specimen sequenced was peripheral blood. The sequence was collected from a man older than 75 with acute or convalescent COVID-19. The DNA for the CDR3 is TGTGCCAGCAGCTCGGGACAGTACACAGATACGCAGTATTTT. As protein: CASSSGQYTDTQYF.